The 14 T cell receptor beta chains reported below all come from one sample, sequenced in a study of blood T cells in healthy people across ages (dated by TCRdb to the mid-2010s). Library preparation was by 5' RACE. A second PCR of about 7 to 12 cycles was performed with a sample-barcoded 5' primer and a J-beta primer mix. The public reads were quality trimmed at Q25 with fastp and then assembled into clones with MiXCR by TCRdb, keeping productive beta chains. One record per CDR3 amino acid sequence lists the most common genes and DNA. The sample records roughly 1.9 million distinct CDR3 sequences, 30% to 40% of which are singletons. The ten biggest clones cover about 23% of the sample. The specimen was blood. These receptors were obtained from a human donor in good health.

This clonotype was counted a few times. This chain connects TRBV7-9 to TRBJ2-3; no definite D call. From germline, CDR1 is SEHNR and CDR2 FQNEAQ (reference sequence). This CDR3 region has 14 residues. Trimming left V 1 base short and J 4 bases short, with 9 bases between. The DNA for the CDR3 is TGTGCCAGCAGCTTAGTTATGAGCGCAGATACGCAGTATTTT. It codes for CASSLVMSADTQYF.

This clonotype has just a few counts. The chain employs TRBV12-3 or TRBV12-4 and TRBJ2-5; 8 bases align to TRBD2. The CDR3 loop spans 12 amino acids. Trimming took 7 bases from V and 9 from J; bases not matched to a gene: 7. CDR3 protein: CASTSGGVAQYF. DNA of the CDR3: TGTGCCAGCACATCCGGGGGGGTTGCCCAGTACTTC.

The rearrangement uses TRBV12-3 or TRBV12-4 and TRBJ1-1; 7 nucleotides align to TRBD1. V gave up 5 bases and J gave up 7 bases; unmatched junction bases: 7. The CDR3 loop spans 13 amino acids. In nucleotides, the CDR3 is TGTGCCAGCAGTCCTATCCGACAGGGTGAAGCTTTCTTT. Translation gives CASSPIRQGEAFF.

CDR3 in DNA: TGTGCCAGCAGCTTAAGGTCTAGCGGGGGCAGCTCTGGGGCCAACGTCCTGACTTTC. As protein: CASSLRSSGGSSGANVLTF. V usage is TRBV7-9 and J usage is TRBJ2-6; TRBD2 matches 10 bases. CDR1 is SEHNR, CDR2 FQNEAQ, per germline (reference sequence). With V trimmed by 2 bases and J by 0 bases, 7 bases remained unmatched. The CDR3 is made up of 19 amino acids.

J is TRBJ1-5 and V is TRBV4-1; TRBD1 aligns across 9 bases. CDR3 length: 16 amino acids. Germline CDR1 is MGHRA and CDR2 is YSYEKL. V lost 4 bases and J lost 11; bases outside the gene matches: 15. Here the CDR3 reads CASSLSPGQGNSAQHF. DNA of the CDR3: TGCGCCAGCAGCCTTAGTCCGGGACAGGGTAACTCGGCCCAGCATTTT.

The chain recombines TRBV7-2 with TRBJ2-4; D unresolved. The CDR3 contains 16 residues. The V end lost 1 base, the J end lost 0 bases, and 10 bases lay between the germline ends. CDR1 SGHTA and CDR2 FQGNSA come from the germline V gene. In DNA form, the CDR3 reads TGTGCCAGCAGCTTAGGTCCGGCCTTAGCCAAAAACATTCAGTACTTC. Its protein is CASSLGPALAKNIQYF.

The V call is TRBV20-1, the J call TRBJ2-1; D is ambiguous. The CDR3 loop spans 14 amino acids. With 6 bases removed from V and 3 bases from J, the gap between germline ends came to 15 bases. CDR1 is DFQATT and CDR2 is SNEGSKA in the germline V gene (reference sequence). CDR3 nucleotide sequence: TGCAGTGCCGGTTGGCTAGACGGCTACAATGAGCAGTTCTTC. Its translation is CSAGWLDGYNEQFF.

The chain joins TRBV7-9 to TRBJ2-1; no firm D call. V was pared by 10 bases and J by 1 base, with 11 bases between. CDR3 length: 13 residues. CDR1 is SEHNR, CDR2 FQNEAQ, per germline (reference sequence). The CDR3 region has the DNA TGTGCCACGGTGGAGACGTCCTACAATGAGCAGTTCTTC. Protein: CATVETSYNEQFF.

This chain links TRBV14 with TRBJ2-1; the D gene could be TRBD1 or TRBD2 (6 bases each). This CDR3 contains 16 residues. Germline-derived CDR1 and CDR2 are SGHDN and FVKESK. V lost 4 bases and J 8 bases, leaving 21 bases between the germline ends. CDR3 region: CASSPLGHPTGDEQFF. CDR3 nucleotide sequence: TGTGCCAGCAGCCCTTTGGGACACCCCACGGGGGATGAGCAGTTCTTC.

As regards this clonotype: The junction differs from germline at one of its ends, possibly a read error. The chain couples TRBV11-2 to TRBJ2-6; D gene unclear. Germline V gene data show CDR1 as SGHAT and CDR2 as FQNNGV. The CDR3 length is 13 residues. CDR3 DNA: TGTGCCAGCTTGTCCTCTGGGACCAACGTCCTGACTTTC. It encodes CASLSSGTNVLTF.

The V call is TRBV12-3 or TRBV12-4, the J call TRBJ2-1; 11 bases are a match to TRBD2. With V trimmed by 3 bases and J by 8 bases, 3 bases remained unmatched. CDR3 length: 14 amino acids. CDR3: CASSLLSGGDEQFF. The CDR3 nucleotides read TGTGCCAGCAGTTTGCTTAGCGGGGGGGATGAGCAGTTCTTC.

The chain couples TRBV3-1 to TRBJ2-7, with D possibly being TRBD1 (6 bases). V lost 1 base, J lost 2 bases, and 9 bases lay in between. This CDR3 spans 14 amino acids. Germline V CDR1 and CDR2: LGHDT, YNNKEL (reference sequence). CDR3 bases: TGTGCCAGCAGCCAAGCGACAGGAACCTACGAGCAGTACTTC. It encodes CASSQATGTYEQYF.

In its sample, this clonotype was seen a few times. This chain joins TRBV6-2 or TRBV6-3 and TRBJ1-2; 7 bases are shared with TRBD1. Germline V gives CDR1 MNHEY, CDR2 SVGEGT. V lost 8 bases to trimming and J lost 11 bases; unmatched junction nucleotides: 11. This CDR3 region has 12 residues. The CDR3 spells CASGPGQSLYTF. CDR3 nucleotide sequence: TGTGCCAGCGGACCGGGACAGTCTCTTTACACCTTC.

The CDR3 DNA sequence: TGCGCCAGCAGCCAAGAACAGGGAAGGGAAAAACTGTTTTTT. The encoded protein is CASSQEQGREKLFF. The V call is TRBV4-3, the J call TRBJ1-4, with D perhaps TRBD1 (6 bases). V was shortened by 0 bases and J by 8 bases, with 10 bases between the two germline ends. Germline lookup yields CDR1 LGHNA and CDR2 YSLEER. This CDR3 contains 14 residues.